This T cell receptor (beta chain) was recovered during a study of a mutant IDH1 vaccine in newly diagnosed glioma. Looking at the study overall: Treatment recipients were roughly 62% male and about 40% female, and their mean age was about 39 years. Most patients had received both radiotherapy and temozolomide, the prior options being radiotherapy, temozolomide, or both.

The germline V and J ends were trimmed by 6 bases and 7 bases, with 16 bases remaining between them. The CDR3 has 13 amino acids. Germline CDR1 reads SNHLY; CDR2 reads FYNNEI. Data came from immunoSEQ multiplex PCR; TCRdb stores just in-frame clones and leaves some out. In the table there are about 74,000 clones, around 87% of which are singletons. Time point noted: week 35, safety follow-up. Doses consisted of 300 ug of mutant IDH1 20-mer peptide each, paired with topical imiquimod. Note on this clone: Antigen unknown.

The gene calls are TRBV2 and TRBJ2-7; possible D gene TRBD2, 5 bases. The receptor's source is a man younger than 40 with glioma. The sequencing used PBMCs, collected from a glioma patient whose treatment included an IDH1 peptide vaccine. The CDR3 loop is CASSPGWRREQYF. In DNA form, the CDR3 reads TGTGCCAGCAGCCCAGGCTGGCGGAGGGAGCAGTACTTC.